This TCR beta chain was identified in a study of blood T cell repertoires in COVID-19. As originally analysed: For nucleated cells, counts were estimated from reference gene primer amplification. Profiled with immunoSEQ multiplex PCR; TCRdb holds only in-frame clones, not every one. Clonal size and the V and J genes are those of that table, whereas D and trimming came from the DNA. The table has about 230,000 clones, 81% seen once. V lost 3 bases, J lost 8 bases, and 7 bases stayed unmatched. Germline V CDR1 and CDR2: SGDLS, YYNGEE. The CDR3 is 13 residues long. The receptor was derived from a woman aged 80 or over with COVID-19, enrolled during active disease. Specimen: peripheral blood. The chain employs TRBV9 and TRBJ1-1; 7 bases are a match to TRBD1. The DNA of the CDR3 is TGTGCCAGCAGCGCTCAAGACAGGGAAGAAGCTTTCTTT. Its protein product is CASSAQDREEAFF.